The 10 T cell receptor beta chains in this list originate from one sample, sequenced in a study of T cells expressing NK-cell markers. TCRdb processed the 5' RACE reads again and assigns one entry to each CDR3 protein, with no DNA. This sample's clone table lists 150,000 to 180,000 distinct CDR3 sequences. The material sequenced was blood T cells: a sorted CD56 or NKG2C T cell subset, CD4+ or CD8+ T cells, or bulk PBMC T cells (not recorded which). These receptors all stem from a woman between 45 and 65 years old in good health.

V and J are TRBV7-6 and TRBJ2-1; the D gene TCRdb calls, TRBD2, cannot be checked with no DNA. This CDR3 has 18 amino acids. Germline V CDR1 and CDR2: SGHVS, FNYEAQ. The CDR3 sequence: CASSLTSGLAGVGDEQFF.

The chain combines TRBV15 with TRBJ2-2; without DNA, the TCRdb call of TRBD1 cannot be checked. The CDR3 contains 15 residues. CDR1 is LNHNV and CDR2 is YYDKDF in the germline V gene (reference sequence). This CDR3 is CATSRGRASTGELFF.

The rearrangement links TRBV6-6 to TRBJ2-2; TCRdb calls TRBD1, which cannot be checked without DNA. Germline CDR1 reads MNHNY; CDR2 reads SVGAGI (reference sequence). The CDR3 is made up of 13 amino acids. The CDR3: CASTFGGTGELFF.

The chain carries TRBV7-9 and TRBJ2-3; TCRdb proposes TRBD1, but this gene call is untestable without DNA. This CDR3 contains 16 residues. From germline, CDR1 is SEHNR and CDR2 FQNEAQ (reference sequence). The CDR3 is CASSLGGQPGADTQYF. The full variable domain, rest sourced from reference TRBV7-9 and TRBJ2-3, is DTGVSQNPRHKITKRGQNVTFRCDPISEHNRLYWYRQTLGQGPEFLTYFQNEAQLEKSRLLSDRFSAERPKGSFSTLEIQRTEQGDSAMYLCASSLGGQPGADTQYFGPGTRLTVL.

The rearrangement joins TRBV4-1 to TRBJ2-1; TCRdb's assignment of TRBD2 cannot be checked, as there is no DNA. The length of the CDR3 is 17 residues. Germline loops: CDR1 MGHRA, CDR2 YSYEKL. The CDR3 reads CASSQEPGTSGYNEQFF.

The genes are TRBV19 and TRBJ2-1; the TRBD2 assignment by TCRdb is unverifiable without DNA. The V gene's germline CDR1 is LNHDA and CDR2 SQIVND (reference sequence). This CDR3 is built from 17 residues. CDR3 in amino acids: CASSIGAGGPSYNEQFF.

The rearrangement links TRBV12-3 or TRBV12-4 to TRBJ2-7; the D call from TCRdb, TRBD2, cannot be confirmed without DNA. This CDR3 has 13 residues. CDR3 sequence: CATSGTKYYEQYF.

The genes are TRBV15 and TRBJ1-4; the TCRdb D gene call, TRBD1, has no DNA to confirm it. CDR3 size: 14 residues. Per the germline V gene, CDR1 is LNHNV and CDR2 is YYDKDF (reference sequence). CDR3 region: CATGTGGLNEKLFF.

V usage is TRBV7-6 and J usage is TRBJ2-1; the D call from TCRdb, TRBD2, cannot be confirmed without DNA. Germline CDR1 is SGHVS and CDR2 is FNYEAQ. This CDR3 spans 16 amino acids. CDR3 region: CASSLELAGSYNEQFF.

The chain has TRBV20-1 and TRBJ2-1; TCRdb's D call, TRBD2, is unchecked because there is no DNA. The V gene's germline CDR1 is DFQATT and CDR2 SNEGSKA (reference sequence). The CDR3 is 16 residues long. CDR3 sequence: CSARDTGGFTYNEQFF.